This TCR beta chain was identified in a study of blood T cell repertoires in COVID-19. Trimming took off 5 bases at V and 10 bases at J, with 25 bases between the two ends. CDR1 is SGHKS and CDR2 is YYEKEE in the germline V gene (reference sequence). The CDR3 sequence is 17 residues long. Libraries were prepared by immunoSEQ multiplex PCR; TCRdb keeps only in-frame clonotypes and omits some of them. The sample lists some 190,000 clones, 88% seen once, with 1.5% in the top ten. The origin of this receptor is a man aged 18 to 29 with active or convalescent COVID-19. Sequencing used peripheral blood. This chain links TRBV5-5 with TRBJ1-6; the D gene is possibly TRBD1 (5 bases). CDR3 loop: CASSPFVGARNGSPLHF. The CDR3 DNA reads as TGTGCCAGCAGTCCGTTCGTTGGGGCGCGGAATGGATCACCCCTCCACTTT.